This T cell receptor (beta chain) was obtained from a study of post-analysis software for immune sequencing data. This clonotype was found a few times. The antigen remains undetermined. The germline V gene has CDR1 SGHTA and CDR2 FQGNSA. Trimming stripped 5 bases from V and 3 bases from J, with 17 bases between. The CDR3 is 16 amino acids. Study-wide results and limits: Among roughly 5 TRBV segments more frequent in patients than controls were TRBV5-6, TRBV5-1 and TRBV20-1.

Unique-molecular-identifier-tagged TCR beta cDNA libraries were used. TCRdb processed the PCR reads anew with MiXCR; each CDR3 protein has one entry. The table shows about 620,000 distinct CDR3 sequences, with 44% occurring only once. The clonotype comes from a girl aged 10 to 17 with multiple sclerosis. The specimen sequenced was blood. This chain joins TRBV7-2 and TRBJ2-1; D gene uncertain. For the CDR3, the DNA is TGTGCCAGCAGCCGCCCTTCGGGTGGGGACTACAATGAGCAGTTCTTC. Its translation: CASSRPSGGDYNEQFF.